This T cell receptor beta chain was recovered during a study of blood T cell repertoires in COVID-19. Study information: Both acute and convalescent COVID-19 samples were obtained from the United States, Italy and Spain. The analysed material was cDNA or gDNA that came from T cells, B-cell-depleted T cells, or PBMCs.

CDR3 size: 15 residues. Deletions cut 0 bases from V and 0 bases from J, with 8 bases between. Germline CDR1 MNHEY, CDR2 SMNVEV (reference sequence). Authors' data handling: Estimates of nucleated cell counts were drawn from the amplification of reference gene primers. Only in-frame clones appear in the TCRdb table, and some are missing; sequencing was by immunoSEQ multiplex PCR. V, J and clone size reflect that table, while D and trimming were determined from the DNA. This table has under 95,000 clones, roughly nine tenths appearing once. The V gene is TRBV27, the J gene TRBJ1-2; TRBD1 might be the D (5 bases). Input material: peripheral blood. The source of this sequence is a man aged 60-69 years with acute or convalescent COVID-19. This CDR3 reads CASSLSAGTNYGYTF. CDR3 nucleotides: TGTGCCAGCAGTTTATCGGCAGGGACTAACTATGGCTACACCTTC.